Sequencing of this T cell receptor beta chain was carried out in a study of graft-versus-host responses after intestinal transplantation. The CDR3 sequence is 14 residues long. Germline CDR1 and CDR2: MNHEY and SVGAGI. V lost 5 bases, J lost 3 bases, and 7 bases stayed unmatched. Sequencing used immunoSEQ multiplex PCR; TCRdb keeps in-frame clones, though not all of them. The sample records roughly 100,000 clones, just under 95% being singletons. Concerning this clone itself: What it binds is not known.

V usage is TRBV6-5 and J usage is TRBJ2-7; 7 bases match TRBD1. Sequences were derived from unstimulated CD8+ T cells sorted from spleen or lymph node cells, sampled before transplant. The sequence came from a human donor who was the organ donor for an intestinal transplant. The CDR3 reads CASSDREGIYEQYF. CDR3 sequence (DNA): TGTGCCAGCAGTGACAGGGAAGGCATCTACGAGCAGTACTTC.